The 8 T cell receptor beta chains below all came from one sample that was sequenced in a study of long-term antiretroviral therapy in people with HIV. Runs used v3.0 of the immunoSEQ assay and were done at survey level. Sequenced by immunoSEQ multiplex PCR; TCRdb stores in-frame clones only, minus some. The data hold over 35,000 clones, with 75% to 90% observed a single time. Sequencing was performed on unsorted PBMCs, taken 1.5 years after starting antiretroviral therapy. Source of these receptors: a man aged 18 to 29 with HIV.

The J gene is TRBJ1-4, the V gene TRBV30; D uncertain. The V end was cut by 4 bases, the J end by 0 bases, with 9 bases between. Germline CDR1 is GTSNPN and CDR2 is SVGIG (reference sequence). The CDR3 consists of 14 residues. The CDR3 DNA follows: TGTGCCTGGACGGGAAGCTCAACTAATGAAAAACTGTTTTTT. Its translation is CAWTGSSTNEKLFF. Variable domain in full (rest from reference TRBV30 and TRBJ1-4): SQTIHQWPATLVQPVGSPLSLECTVEGTSNPNLYWYRQAAGRGLQLLFYSVGIGQISSEVPQNLSASRPQDRQFILSSKKLLLSDSGFYLCAWTGSSTNEKLFFGSGTQLSVL.

The V call is TRBV28, the J call TRBJ2-7; TRBD2 matches 8 bases. The J segment lost 5 bases and the V segment lost 5 bases, leaving 14 bases of the junction unmatched. CDR1 is MDHEN and CDR2 is SYDVKM in the germline V gene. This CDR3 spans 16 amino acids. The chain's CDR3 is CASSPLTGGTLNEQYF. The CDR3 DNA follows: TGTGCCAGCAGTCCTTTGACGGGAGGGACCTTAAACGAGCAGTACTTC.

The V and J genes are TRBV5-1 and TRBJ2-7; 7 positions match TRBD2. CDR1 is SGHRS, CDR2 YFSETQ, per germline. The J segment lost 1 base and the V segment lost 6 bases, leaving 13 bases of the junction unmatched. The CDR3 has 16 amino acids. CDR3 in amino acids: CASTVYGGSVSYEQYF. The CDR3 DNA reads as TGCGCCAGCACGGTCTATGGCGGGAGTGTTTCCTACGAGCAGTACTTC.

The chain combines TRBV27 with TRBJ1-5, with no clear D. Germline V CDR1 and CDR2: MNHEY, SMNVEV (reference sequence). Trimming took 5 bases from V and 6 from J, leaving 8 bases between them. The CDR3 length is 12 residues. As DNA, the CDR3 is TGTGCCAGCAGTACCCGAGGTCAGCCCCAGCATTTT. Residues: CASSTRGQPQHF.

V is TRBV11-2 and J is TRBJ2-1; 11 positions match TRBD2. CDR1 and CDR2 (germline): SGHAT, FQNNGV. The V segment lost 5 bases and the J segment 3 bases; nucleotides outside the gene matches: 3. CDR3 length: 15 residues. In DNA form, the CDR3 reads TGTGCCAGCAGCCGGGGACTAGCGGACTACAATGAGCAGTTCTTC. Amino acids: CASSRGLADYNEQFF.

This clone showed up just once. The chain carries TRBV7-2 and TRBJ2-3, with 10 positions matching TRBD1. V gave up 1 base and J gave up 4 bases; unmatched junction bases: 5. Germline CDR1 is SGHTA and CDR2 is FQGNSA. CDR3 length: 16 amino acids. Here the CDR3 reads CASSLGGTGAADTQYF. The CDR3 DNA reads TGTGCCAGCAGCTTAGGTGGGACAGGGGCAGCAGATACGCAGTATTTT. Filled out from reference TRBV7-2 and TRBJ2-3, the complete variable domain reads GAGVSQSPSNKVTEKGKDVELRCDPISGHTALYWYRQSLGQGLEFLIYFQGNSAPDKSGLPSDRFSAERTGGSVSTLTIQRTQQEDSAVYLCASSLGGTGAADTQYFGPGTRLTVL.

This clone has a handful of counts. The rearrangement links TRBV5-4 to TRBJ2-2; 12 bases agree with TRBD2. The CDR3 contains 16 residues. The germline gives CDR1 SGHNT, CDR2 YYREEE (reference sequence). V lost 0 bases and J lost 7; bases outside the gene matches: 4. The CDR3 DNA sequence: TGTGCCAGCAGCTTGGGACTAGCGGGAGATTACGGGGAGCTGTTTTTT. Translated, it gives CASSLGLAGDYGELFF.

The chain couples TRBV7-2 to TRBJ2-2; a possible D gene is TRBD2 (6 bases). The CDR3 sequence is 14 residues long. Trimming left V 5 bases short and J 4 bases short, with 11 bases between. Germline V gene sequence: CDR1 SGHTA, CDR2 FQGNSA. In nucleotides, the CDR3 is TGTGCCAGCAGCCAGGACTACGGCACCGGGGAGCTGTTTTTT. As protein: CASSQDYGTGELFF.